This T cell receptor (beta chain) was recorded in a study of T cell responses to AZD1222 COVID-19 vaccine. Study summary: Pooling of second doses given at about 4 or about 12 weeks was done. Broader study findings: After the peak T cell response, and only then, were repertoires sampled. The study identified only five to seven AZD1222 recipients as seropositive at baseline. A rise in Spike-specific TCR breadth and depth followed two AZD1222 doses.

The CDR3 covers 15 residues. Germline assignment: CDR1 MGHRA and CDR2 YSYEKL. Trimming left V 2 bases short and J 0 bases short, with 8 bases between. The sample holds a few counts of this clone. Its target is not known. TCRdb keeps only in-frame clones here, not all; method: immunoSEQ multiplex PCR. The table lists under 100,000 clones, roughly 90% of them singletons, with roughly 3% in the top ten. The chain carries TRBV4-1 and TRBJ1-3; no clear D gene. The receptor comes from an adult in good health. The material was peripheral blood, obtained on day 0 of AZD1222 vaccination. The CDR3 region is CASSQQWGSGNTIYF. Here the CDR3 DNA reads TGCGCCAGCAGCCAACAGTGGGGCTCTGGAAACACCATATATTTT.